One and the same sample provided the 9 T cell receptor beta chains below, sequenced in a study of the immune and genomic landscape of osteosarcoma. The method was immunoSEQ multiplex PCR; TCRdb's version includes in-frame clones alone and lacks a portion of them. The table includes about 4,600 clones, around 71% detected once. Primary, local recurrence and metastasis osteosarcoma tumors were taken after treatment from poor-prognosis patients. Sample: osteosarcoma tumor tissue from the femur. These receptors were taken from a human donor with osteosarcoma.

V usage is TRBV30 and J usage is TRBJ2-6, with 8 bases that match TRBD1. The V and J ends lost 5 bases and 0 bases, in that order; junction bases with no gene match: 3. Germline values: CDR1 GTSNPN, CDR2 SVGIG (reference sequence). CDR3 length: 15 amino acids. CDR3 region: CAWGTGYSGANVLTF. As DNA, the CDR3 is TGTGCCTGGGGGACAGGATACTCTGGGGCCAACGTCCTGACTTTC.

The gene calls are TRBV6-4 and TRBJ2-7, with 9 bases fitting TRBD1. The V gene end was trimmed by 2 bases and the J gene end by 1 base; junction bases not matched to a gene: 6. This CDR3 is built from 16 residues. Germline V gene data show CDR1 as MRHNA and CDR2 as SNTAGT. The CDR3 nucleotides read TGTGCCAGCAGTGACCAGACAGGGGGTAGGTCCTACGAGCAGTACTTC. Translated: CASSDQTGGRSYEQYF.

The chain uses TRBV5-1 and TRBJ2-7; D is possibly TRBD2 (6 bases). The length of the CDR3 is 15 residues. Germline V CDR1 and CDR2: SGHRS, YFSETQ. Between the trimmed V and J ends, which lost 5 bases and 3 bases, there was a span of 18 bases. This CDR3 is CASREGIAANYEQYF. CDR3 coding DNA: TGCGCCAGCAGGGAGGGGATAGCGGCTAACTACGAGCAGTACTTC.

This clone was recorded once. The rearrangement links TRBV27 to TRBJ1-2, with TRBD1 identical over 8 bases. This CDR3 has 18 amino acids. J lost 5 bases, V lost 6 bases, and 20 bases had no gene match. The V gene's germline CDR1 is MNHEY and CDR2 SMNVEV (reference sequence). This CDR3 reads CASRKDREPPTYGYGYTF. Written as DNA, the CDR3 is TGTGCCAGCAGAAAGGACAGGGAGCCCCCTACATATGGTTATGGCTACACCTTC.

V and J are TRBV19 and TRBJ2-5; D is possibly TRBD1 (6 bases). The CDR3 runs 12 residues. The V gene lost 8 bases and the J gene lost 7 bases, with 14 bases spanning the gap. The germline gives CDR1 LNHDA, CDR2 SQIVND (reference sequence). CDR3 nucleotide sequence: TGTGCCAGTTCAGGGGCCTTCGGGACCCAGTACTTC. This encodes CASSGAFGTQYF.

The chain recombines TRBV27 with TRBJ1-2; 7 nucleotides line up with TRBD1. The CDR3 is 15 amino acids. Germline V gene sequence: CDR1 MNHEY, CDR2 SMNVEV (reference sequence). V lost 5 bases to trimming and J lost 5 bases; unmatched junction nucleotides: 11. Here the CDR3 DNA reads TGTGCCAGCAGTCCCTTCGGACAGGCGGGGTATGGCTACACCTTC. This sequence encodes CASSPFGQAGYGYTF.

The chain employs TRBV28 and TRBJ1-5, with 9 bases fitting TRBD1. Trimming removed 6 bases from V and 0 bases from J; junction bases left unmatched: 6. CDR1 is MDHEN and CDR2 is SYDVKM in the germline V gene. CDR3 length equals 16 residues. CDR3 sequence reads: CASSQTGGLSNQPQHF. CDR3 DNA sequence: TGTGCCAGCAGCCAAACAGGGGGCCTTAGCAATCAGCCCCAGCATTTT. Based on the CDR3 plus reference TRBV28 and TRBJ1-5, the full variable domain is DVKVTQSSRYLVKRTGEKVFLECVQDMDHENMFWYRQDPGLGLRLIYFSYDVKMKEKGDIPEGYSVSREKKERFSLILESASTNQTSMYLCASSQTGGLSNQPQHFGDGTRLSIL.

The chain carries TRBV11-1 and TRBJ2-7; maybe TRBD2 (5 bases). The CDR3 totals 14 residues. CDR1 is SGHAT and CDR2 is FQDESV in the germline V gene (reference sequence). Trimming took off 1 base at V and 3 bases at J, with 10 bases between the two ends. The CDR3 loop reads CASSLELAYYEQYF. CDR3 bases: TGTGCCAGCAGCTTAGAGCTAGCCTACTACGAGCAGTACTTC.

This rearrangement joins TRBV6-1 to TRBJ1-4; maybe TRBD1 (5 bases). The CDR3 runs 14 residues. V shed 8 bases and J shed 3 bases, with 13 bases lying between them. The germline CDR1 and CDR2 sequences are MNHNS and SASEGT. CDR3 amino acids: CASGRGRANEKLFF. In DNA form, the CDR3 reads TGTGCCAGCGGTAGGGGCCGGGCTAATGAAAAACTGTTTTTT.